The 23 T cell receptor beta chains presented below share a single source sample, sequenced in a study of T cell repertoires in cytomegalovirus infection. Their antigen targets remain unknown. Using its own MiXCR run on the reads, TCRdb lists one record per CDR3 protein. The sample includes about a million distinct CDR3 sequences, around 30% of them seen just once. Sequencing used cultured CD8+ T cells from PBMCs, obtained from culture after CMV antigen stimulation. These receptors were taken from a human donor in good health (CMV status not recorded). Some clones in this sample may be carry-over from other donors' samples.

Of note for this clonotype: A much bigger clone sits one base away, suggesting this may be a read error. The chain uses TRBV6-1 and TRBJ2-7; TRBD1 aligns across 7 bases. CDR1 and CDR2 from the germline V gene are MNHNS and SASEGT. The CDR3 extends over 14 amino acids. CDR3 DNA sequence: TGTACCCTCCAGGATCGGGACAGCTACTACGAGCAGTACTTC. As protein: CTLQDRDSYYEQYF.

The gene calls are TRBV6-6 and TRBJ2-1, with D perhaps TRBD2 (5 bases). The CDR3 has 13 residues. The V gene's germline CDR1 is MNHNY and CDR2 SVGAGI (reference sequence). V was cut by 2 bases and J by 9 bases, with 11 bases left in between. The CDR3 nucleotides read TGTGCCAGCAGTTACCCCAAGAGGGCTGAGCAGTTCTTC. Translation: CASSYPKRAEQFF.

This clonotype was counted only a few times. The rearrangement uses TRBV6-1 and TRBJ1-2; D gene ambiguous. V shed 8 bases and J shed 4 bases, with 23 bases lying between them. Looked up from germline, CDR1 is MNHNS and CDR2 is SASEGT. The CDR3 consists of 16 residues. In DNA form, the CDR3 reads TGTGCCAGCCGAGGAACACTTATGGAGCCCGGCTATGGCTACACCTTC. It translates to CASRGTLMEPGYGYTF.

V usage is TRBV19 and J usage is TRBJ2-3; 9 nucleotides agree with TRBD2. The CDR3 sequence is 15 residues long. CDR1 and CDR2 (germline): LNHDA, SQIVND (reference sequence). J lost 0 bases, V lost 8 bases, and 6 bases had no gene match. Here the CDR3 reads CASHASGASTDTQYF. CDR3 DNA sequence: TGTGCCAGTCACGCTAGCGGGGCCAGCACAGATACGCAGTATTTT.

The V and J genes are TRBV27 and TRBJ1-1, with 7 positions matching TRBD1. CDR1 and CDR2 (germline): MNHEY, SMNVEV (reference sequence). The V segment lost 3 bases and the J segment 3 bases; nucleotides outside the gene matches: 13. This CDR3 comprises 17 residues. Here the CDR3 DNA reads TGTGCCAGCAGTTTCTTTTATACCGGACAGGAGTACACTGAAGCTTTCTTT. Its translation: CASSFFYTGQEYTEAFF.

This clonotype appeared many times. The genes are TRBV7-9 and TRBJ1-1; a weak D match, TRBD1 (5 bases). The CDR3 loop spans 15 amino acids. CDR1 and CDR2 from the germline V gene are SEHNR and FQNEAQ (reference sequence). V lost 0 bases, J lost 6 bases, and 14 bases lay in between. The CDR3 DNA sequence: TGTGCCAGCAGCTTAGCGGATGGGGCCGGGGCTGAAGCTTTCTTT. Translation gives CASSLADGAGAEAFF.

The rearrangement joins TRBV27 to TRBJ2-1; 12 nucleotides agree with TRBD2. Germline V gives CDR1 MNHEY, CDR2 SMNVEV (reference sequence). V lost 6 bases and J lost 13; bases outside the gene matches: 7. This CDR3 is built from 13 residues. CDR3 sequence reads: CASSYRTSGDQFF. The CDR3 coding sequence is TGTGCCAGCAGCTACCGGACTAGCGGGGATCAGTTCTTC.

The chain carries TRBV28 and TRBJ1-4, with TRBD1 identical over 7 bases. The CDR3 sequence is 16 residues long. Germline V gives CDR1 MDHEN, CDR2 SYDVKM. The V segment lost 3 bases and the J segment 4 bases; nucleotides outside the gene matches: 8. CDR3 nucleotides: TGTGCCAGCAGTTTCTATCCGGGACAGATTAATGAAAAACTGTTTTTT. Encoded protein: CASSFYPGQINEKLFF.

This clonotype came up many times. The V and J genes are TRBV7-6 and TRBJ2-3; the D gene could be TRBD1 or TRBD2 (6 bases each). Trimming pared 11 bases from V and 1 base from J, leaving 16 bases between. This CDR3 spans 14 amino acids. Germline loops: CDR1 SGHVS, CDR2 FNYEAQ. The CDR3, as DNA: TGTGCCGGCTCCGGGGGCGGGGGCACAGATACGCAGTATTTT. Its protein is CAGSGGGGTDTQYF.

This clonotype was picked up a small number of times. The CDR3 loop is CASSQAPGTAIYGYTF. Here the CDR3 DNA reads TGCGCCAGCAGCCAAGCCCCGGGGACAGCCATCTATGGCTACACCTTC. This chain uses TRBV4-1 with TRBJ1-2, with TRBD1 matching 7 bases. The CDR3 sequence is 16 residues long. CDR1 is MGHRA and CDR2 is YSYEKL in the germline V gene. V dropped 1 base and J dropped 4; count of bases not matched to a gene: 9.

This clonotype appeared many times. V usage is TRBV7-2 and J usage is TRBJ2-3; 9 bases align to TRBD1. The CDR3 consists of 16 residues. The J segment lost 2 bases and the V segment lost 2 bases, leaving 5 bases of the junction unmatched. Per the germline V gene, CDR1 is SGHTA and CDR2 is FQGNSA. The CDR3 region has the DNA TGTGCCAGCAGCTTAAGGACAGGGGACTTCACAGATACGCAGTATTTT. Encoded protein: CASSLRTGDFTDTQYF.

The table lists this clonotype with a few counts. CDR3 in DNA: TGTGCCAGCAGTTACTCCCGGGTTCGGGACGAGCAGTACTTC. It translates to CASSYSRVRDEQYF. This rearrangement joins TRBV6-6 to TRBJ2-7; D is uncertain. The germline CDR1 and CDR2 sequences are MNHNY and SVGAGI (reference sequence). The CDR3 loop spans 14 amino acids. Trimming cost V 0 bases and J 5 bases, with 11 bases left between them.

The sample holds a few counts of this clonotype. The CDR3 DNA reads as TGTGCCAGCAGCCCCTCGGGACAGGGAGGCGGTGAGCAGTTCTTC. Its translation: CASSPSGQGGGEQFF. The chain joins TRBV14 to TRBJ2-1, with TRBD1 matching 9 bases. Germline assignment: CDR1 SGHDN and CDR2 FVKESK. This CDR3 spans 15 amino acids. V was clipped by 4 bases and J by 9 bases; unmatched bases: 10.

The genes are TRBV7-6 and TRBJ2-2, with D perhaps TRBD2 (5 bases). This CDR3 has 17 residues. V was clipped by 5 bases and J by 6 bases, with 22 bases between them. The germline V gene encodes CDR1 SGHVS and CDR2 FNYEAQ. Here the CDR3 DNA reads TGTGCCAGCAGCCCCCTCGATAATACTAGAGACGCCGGGGAGCTGTTTTTT. Protein sequence: CASSPLDNTRDAGELFF.

J is TRBJ2-7 and V is TRBV28, with TRBD1 matching over 7 bases. The CDR3 runs to 14 residues. CDR1 MDHEN and CDR2 SYDVKM come from the germline V gene. CDR3 bases: TGTGCCAGCACCGACAGGGTAGGGAGCTACGAGCAGTATGTC. This sequence encodes CASTDRVGSYEQYV.

This clonotype showed up just a few times. This chain links TRBV12-3 or TRBV12-4 with TRBJ1-5; TRBD1 might be the D (5 bases). The V end was cut by 3 bases, the J end by 4 bases, with 19 bases between. The CDR3 contains 17 residues. This CDR3 reads CASSFLVGPSVNQPQHF. The DNA for the CDR3 is TGTGCCAGCAGTTTCTTGGTGGGGCCCTCCGTGAATCAGCCCCAGCATTTT.

This clonotype came up a few times. The chain is built from TRBV6-5 and TRBJ1-3; 8 bases map to TRBD1. This CDR3 has 17 residues. Germline V lookup: CDR1 MNHEY, CDR2 SVGAGI. V was clipped by 5 bases and J by 0 bases; unmatched bases: 9. CDR3 region: CASSPRQGSYSGNTIYF. The CDR3, as DNA: TGTGCCAGCAGTCCCCGACAGGGGTCTTACTCTGGAAACACCATATATTTT.

This clonotype has only a few counts. The chain links TRBV28 to TRBJ2-1; 12 bases fit TRBD2. This CDR3 is built from 15 residues. Germline CDR1 MDHEN, CDR2 SYDVKM. J was trimmed by 8 bases and V by 1 base; bases with no gene match: 3. For the CDR3, the DNA is TGTGCCAGCAGTTTATCGACTAGCGGGGGACATGAGCAGTTCTTC. Protein sequence: CASSLSTSGGHEQFF.

V is TRBV27 and J is TRBJ1-5; D gene uncertain. CDR3 length: 13 amino acids. Trimming took 7 bases from V and 0 from J, leaving 7 bases between them. Germline V gene sequence: CDR1 MNHEY, CDR2 SMNVEV (reference sequence). The CDR3 here is CASKRGSNQPQHF. Written as DNA, the CDR3 is TGTGCCAGCAAGAGAGGTAGCAATCAGCCCCAGCATTTT.

This clonotype was detected a few times. The rearrangement links TRBV2 to TRBJ2-5; 14 bases are a match to TRBD2. This CDR3 contains 17 residues. J was trimmed by 4 bases and V by 3 bases; bases with no gene match: 7. The germline gives CDR1 SNHLY, CDR2 FYNNEI. The CDR3: CASSDPTSGGALETQYF. The CDR3 nucleotides are TGTGCCAGCAGTGACCCGACTAGCGGGGGGGCCTTAGAGACCCAGTACTTC. Filled out from reference TRBV2 and TRBJ2-5, the complete variable domain reads EPEVTQTPSHQVTQMGQEVILRCVPISNHLYFYWYRQILGQKVEFLVSFYNNEISEKSEIFDDQFSVERPDGSNFTLKIRSTKLEDSAMYFCASSDPTSGGALETQYFGPGTRLLVL.

This clonotype came up many times. The V and J genes are TRBV7-8 and TRBJ2-7, with a weak D call TRBD1 (6 bases). The V gene's germline CDR1 is SGHVS and CDR2 FQNEAQ. This CDR3 contains 14 residues. Trimming removed 0 bases at V and 1 base at J, with 7 bases between. The CDR3 DNA follows: TGTGCCAGCAGCTTAGCGGGGACATCCTACGAGCAGTACGTC. Translated: CASSLAGTSYEQYV.

V gene TRBV2 combines with J gene TRBJ2-3; maybe TRBD2 (5 bases). The CDR3 is 15 amino acids. V gave up 1 base and J gave up 1 base, with 9 bases separating them. Germline V gene lookup returns CDR1 SNHLY and CDR2 FYNNEI. CDR3 sequence reads: CASSEVWGGTDTQYF. Written as DNA, the CDR3 is TGTGCCAGCAGTGAAGTCTGGGGAGGCACAGATACGCAGTATTTT.

This clonotype was seen only a few times. The V gene is TRBV10-3, the J gene TRBJ2-7; D is tentatively TRBD1 or TRBD2 (6 bases each). CDR1 and CDR2 from the germline V gene are ENHRY and SYGVKD. The CDR3 contains 15 residues. V was shortened by 3 bases and J by 0 bases, with 12 bases between the two germline ends. CDR3 DNA: TGTGCCATCAGTGATGGGGGGCGCAGCTCCTACGAGCAGTACGTC. Translation gives CAISDGGRSSYEQYV.